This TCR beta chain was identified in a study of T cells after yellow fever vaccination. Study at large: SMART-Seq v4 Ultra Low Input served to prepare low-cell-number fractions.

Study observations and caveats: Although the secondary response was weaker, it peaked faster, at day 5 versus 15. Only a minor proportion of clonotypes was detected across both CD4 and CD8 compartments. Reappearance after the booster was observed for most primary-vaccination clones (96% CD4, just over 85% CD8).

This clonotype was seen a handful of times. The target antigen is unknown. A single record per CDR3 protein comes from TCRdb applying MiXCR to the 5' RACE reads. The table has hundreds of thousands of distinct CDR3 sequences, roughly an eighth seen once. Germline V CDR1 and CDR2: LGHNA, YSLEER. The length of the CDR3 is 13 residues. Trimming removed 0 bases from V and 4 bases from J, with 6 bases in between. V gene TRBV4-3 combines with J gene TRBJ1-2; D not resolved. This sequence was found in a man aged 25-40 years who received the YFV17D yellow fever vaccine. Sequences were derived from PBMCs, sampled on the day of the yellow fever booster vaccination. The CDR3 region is CASSQDMSYGYTF. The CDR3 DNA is TGCGCCAGCAGCCAAGACATGAGCTATGGCTACACCTTC.